A selection of T cell receptor beta chains follows, all from one sample in a study of CD8+CD57+ T cells in acquired aplastic anemia. Each CDR3 protein is one row after TCRdb ran MiXCR on the reads. In the table there are some 120,000 distinct CDR3 sequences, about 48% of which are singletons. What was sequenced was sorted CD4+, CD8+, or CD8+CD57+ T cells (not recorded which) from PBMCs. The receptor source for this set is a human donor in good health, serving as a control. CDR3s include the opening cysteine and the closing phenylalanine or tryptophan. Each record gives: D gene, clone size, V gene, J gene, CDR3 protein, CDR3 DNA. A D gene is named only where the DNA matches it firmly. Size tells how often a clone was seen (once, few, many) or the class of an expanded clone, and some rows leave it out.

>-|many|TRBV6-6|TRBJ2-5
CAAGGTQETQYF
TGTGCCGCGGGCGGGACCCAAGAGACCCAGTACTTC
>-|-|TRBV2|TRBJ1-2
CASSARTPYF
TGTGCCAGCAGCGCAAGGACGCCCTACTTC
>TRBD2|many|TRBV20-1|TRBJ2-5
CSARPHWGGSGHKETQYF
TGCAGTGCTAGACCCCATTGGGGGGGAAGTGGACACAAGGAGACCCAGTACTTC
>TRBD1|once|TRBV4-1|TRBJ1-5
CASSLTGGIDQPQHF
TGCGCCAGCAGCCTCACAGGGGGGATTGATCAGCCCCAGCATTTT
>-|many|TRBV11-3|TRBJ2-7
CASSSFRGYEQYF
TGTGCCAGCAGCAGCTTTCGGGGCTACGAGCAGTACTTC
>TRBD1|-|TRBV6-8|TRBJ1-2
CASSSGTGYYGYTF
TGTGCCAGCAGTTCCGGGACAGGGTACTATGGCTACACCTTC
>-|many|TRBV20-1|TRBJ1-2
CSARDDRFYGYTF
TGCAGTGCTAGAGATGACAGGTTCTATGGCTACACCTTC
>-|many|TRBV6-5|TRBJ1-1
CASSYGQRNTEAFF
TGTGCCAGCAGTTATGGACAGCGGAACACTGAAGCTTTCTTT
>-|-|TRBV28|TRBJ1-5
CASSLGRVNQPQHF
TGTGCCAGCAGTTTGGGGAGGGTCAATCAGCCCCAGCATTTT
>TRBD2|-|TRBV25-1|TRBJ2-3
CASGSLAGITDTQYF
TGTGCCAGCGGTTCTCTAGCGGGGATTACAGATACGCAGTATTTT
>TRBD1|many|TRBV20-1|TRBJ1-1
CSAQGQVMNTEAFF
TGCAGTGCACAGGGACAGGTCATGAACACTGAAGCTTTCTTT
>-|-|TRBV15|TRBJ2-3
CATSRDGRGDTQYF
TGTGCCACCAGCAGAGATGGGAGGGGGGATACGCAGTATTTT
>-|-|TRBV25-1|TRBJ1-3
CASSEPYSDKGGNTIYF
TGTGCCAGCAGTGAGCCTTACTCGGACAAAGGGGGAAACACCATATATTTT
>TRBD2|-|TRBV7-6|TRBJ2-1
CASSSGTSGATYSYNEQFF
TGTGCCAGCAGCTCCGGGACTAGCGGGGCGACCTACTCCTACAATGAGCAGTTCTTC
>TRBD1|-|TRBV19|TRBJ2-1
CASSMTGRNEQFF
TGTGCCAGTAGTATGACAGGGCGCAATGAGCAGTTCTTC
>-|-|TRBV29-1|TRBJ1-1
CSVGPNTEAFF
TGCAGCGTTGGACCCAACACTGAAGCTTTCTTT
>-|many|TRBV7-2|TRBJ2-1
CASSPRPLEDEQFF
TGTGCCAGCAGCCCCCGCCCCCTCGAAGATGAGCAGTTCTTC
>-|-|TRBV12-3/TRBV12-4|TRBJ2-5
CASSLSGHGNQETQYF
TGTGCCAGCAGTTTGAGTGGCCACGGGAACCAAGAGACCCAGTACTTC
>-|many|TRBV5-1|TRBJ1-2
CASSQRSGSVNYGYTF
TGCGCCAGCAGCCAACGGTCTGGCAGCGTTAACTATGGCTACACCTTC
>-|-|TRBV15|TRBJ1-6
CATSRGTSSPLHF
TGTGCCACCAGCAGAGGAACCTCTTCACCCCTCCACTTT
>TRBD1|-|TRBV3-1|TRBJ1-4
CASSQNTGQSNEKLFF
TGTGCCAGCAGCCAAAATACGGGACAGTCTAATGAAAAACTGTTTTTT
>TRBD1|many|TRBV4-1|TRBJ2-1
CASSRKGGTGDGFDEQFF
TGCGCCAGCAGCCGCAAAGGGGGGACAGGGGACGGTTTCGATGAGCAGTTCTTC
>-|many|TRBV6-1|TRBJ1-2
CASSGQLAGHGYTF
TGTGCCAGCAGTGGACAGCTAGCAGGGCATGGCTACACCTTC
>-|once|TRBV20-1|TRBJ1-2
CSAPSYGYTF
TGCAGTGCCCCTTCCTATGGCTACACCTTC
>TRBD1|-|TRBV20-1|TRBJ1-2
CSASGTDYGYTF
TGCAGTGCATCCGGGACAGACTATGGCTACACCTTC
>-|many|TRBV4-3|TRBJ2-5
CASSQDAGRQETQYF
TGCGCCAGCAGCCAAGATGCGGGGCGTCAAGAGACCCAGTACTTC
>-|-|TRBV24-1|TRBJ2-1
CATSDPAASYNEQFF
TGTGCCACCAGTGATCCAGCGGCATCCTACAATGAGCAGTTCTTC
>TRBD1|-|TRBV29-1|TRBJ2-1
CSVDSGQYNEQFF
TGCAGCGTTGATTCGGGACAGTACAATGAGCAGTTCTTC
>-|-|TRBV7-3|TRBJ1-2
CASSLSGGSSLYGYTF
TGTGCCAGCAGCCTATCGGGGGGCAGTTCCCTCTATGGCTACACCTTC
>TRBD2|-|TRBV20-1|TRBJ2-5
CSATGLAGQNQETQYF
TGCAGTGCTACTGGACTAGCGGGGCAGAACCAAGAGACCCAGTACTTC
>-|many|TRBV7-2|TRBJ2-5
CASSSRPSETQYF
TGTGCCAGCAGCTCCCGACCCTCAGAGACCCAGTACTTC
>TRBD1|-|TRBV7-2|TRBJ2-3
CASSGPGQGGTQYF
TGTGCCAGCAGCGGACCGGGACAGGGAGGAACGCAGTATTTT
>-|-|TRBV19|TRBJ2-7
CASSIKPGSSYEQYF
TGTGCCAGTAGTATTAAGCCAGGGAGCTCCTACGAGCAGTACTTC